Below, 16 T cell receptor beta chains from the same sample are listed, as sequenced in a study of cytomegalovirus exposure and HLA in healthy donors. Generated by immunoSEQ multiplex PCR, the TCRdb table keeps only in-frame clones and is missing some. The table records about 140,000 clones, 80% to 90% of them present only once. Specimen: PBMCs. All receptors derive from a man younger than 30 in good health and CMV-seronegative.

The rearrangement links TRBV11-2 to TRBJ2-7; a possible D gene is TRBD2 (7 bases). Germline V lookup: CDR1 SGHAT, CDR2 FQNNGV. The germline V and J ends were trimmed by 5 bases and 5 bases, with 16 bases remaining between them. The CDR3 totals 14 residues. As DNA, the CDR3 is TGTGCCAGCAGCCCCAAGGGGGGGTTCAACGAGCAGTACTTC. Residues: CASSPKGGFNEQYF.

This chain links TRBV20-1 with TRBJ1-4; D is unresolved. Trimming shortened V by 6 bases and J by 10 bases, and 12 bases separated the two germline ends. CDR3 size: 11 residues. CDR1 and CDR2 from the germline V gene are DFQATT and SNEGSKA (reference sequence). The CDR3: CSALQTGKLFF. DNA of the CDR3: TGCAGTGCCCTCCAAACGGGAAAACTGTTTTTT.

V is TRBV2 and J is TRBJ2-4, with a tentative D call TRBD2 (6 bases). The CDR3 contains 16 residues. CDR1 and CDR2 from the germline V gene are SNHLY and FYNNEI. V lost 2 bases, J lost 1 base, and 12 bases lay in between. Here the CDR3 reads CASSEWGRWAKNIQYF. The CDR3 DNA reads as TGTGCCAGCAGTGAATGGGGGAGGTGGGCCAAAAACATTCAGTACTTC.

The rearrangement joins TRBV19 to TRBJ1-2; TRBD1 agrees at 7 bases. Trimming removed 7 bases from V and 3 bases from J; junction bases left unmatched: 5. This CDR3 region has 13 residues. Germline-derived CDR1 and CDR2 are LNHDA and SQIVND (reference sequence). The CDR3 loop is CASTTTGDYGYTF. As DNA, the CDR3 is TGTGCCAGTACTACCACAGGGGACTATGGCTACACCTTC.

This chain connects TRBV19 to TRBJ2-7, with 9 nucleotides matching TRBD1. The V gene's germline CDR1 is LNHDA and CDR2 SQIVND (reference sequence). The CDR3 is 14 amino acids. V shed 7 bases and J 2 bases; nucleotides not matched to a gene: 6. CDR3 DNA sequence: TGTGCCAGTAATACCGGGACAGGGCCCTACGAGCAGTACTTC. Translation gives CASNTGTGPYEQYF.

The chain recombines TRBV9 with TRBJ1-5; D gene ambiguous. The ends were cut back, 3 bases at V and 5 bases at J, with 12 bases in the middle. CDR1 is SGDLS, CDR2 YYNGEE, per germline. The CDR3 is made up of 14 amino acids. Here the CDR3 reads CASSAGGIDQPQHF. In DNA form, the CDR3 reads TGTGCCAGCAGCGCAGGAGGGATCGATCAGCCCCAGCATTTT.

V is TRBV6-1 and J is TRBJ1-4; tentatively, D is TRBD1 (6 bases). CDR1 and CDR2 from the germline V gene are MNHNS and SASEGT. The CDR3 consists of 13 residues. Trimming left V 6 bases short and J 7 bases short, with 12 bases between. CDR3 nucleotide sequence: TGTGCCAGCAGGACAGGCCTAATTGAAAAACTGTTTTTT. This sequence encodes CASRTGLIEKLFF.

The chain has TRBV7-6 and TRBJ2-2; a possible D gene is TRBD1 (6 bases). The CDR3 loop spans 15 amino acids. V lost 5 bases and J lost 4, with 14 bases in between. Germline loops: CDR1 SGHVS, CDR2 FNYEAQ. As DNA, the CDR3 is TGTGCCAGCAGCGGTAAGACAGGATCCACCGGGGAGCTGTTTTTT. This translates into CASSGKTGSTGELFF.

This clone was observed a handful of times. The chain has TRBV2 and TRBJ2-7; no clear D gene. The V gene's germline CDR1 is SNHLY and CDR2 FYNNEI. With 6 bases removed from V and 3 bases from J, the gap between germline ends came to 6 bases. CDR3 size: 11 residues. Here the CDR3 reads CASSDSYEQYF. DNA of the CDR3: TGTGCCAGCAGCGATAGCTACGAGCAGTACTTC.

This rearrangement joins TRBV5-1 to TRBJ1-1; 10 positions agree with TRBD1. CDR1 is SGHRS, CDR2 YFSETQ, per germline. V was clipped by 3 bases and J by 5 bases; unmatched bases: 7. There are 15 residues in the CDR3. The CDR3 nucleotides read TGCGCCAGCAGCTCACGGGACAGGGGAGGTACTGAAGCTTTCTTT. It encodes CASSSRDRGGTEAFF.

The CDR3 nucleotides read TGCGCCACCAGACCCGAATCTATGAACACTGAAGCTTTCTTT. It codes for CATRPESMNTEAFF. The gene calls are TRBV5-1 and TRBJ1-1; D is unresolved. Germline V gene lookup returns CDR1 SGHRS and CDR2 YFSETQ. V was clipped by 9 bases and J by 0 bases, with 15 bases between them. This CDR3 comprises 14 residues.

The chain combines TRBV6-1 with TRBJ2-5; D remains ambiguous. CDR3 size: 15 residues. Looked up from germline, CDR1 is MNHNS and CDR2 is SASEGT. Trimming took 3 bases from V and 5 from J, leaving 16 bases between them. CDR3 nucleotides: TGTGCCAGCAGTGACCCTAGGCGTTGGTCGGAGACCCAGTACTTC. It codes for CASSDPRRWSETQYF.

This clone was counted once. The CDR3 region is CASSEAAQVRPYNEQFF. CDR3 sequence (DNA): TGTGCCAGCAGTGAAGCGGCACAGGTTCGTCCCTACAATGAGCAGTTCTTC. The chain recombines TRBV6-1 with TRBJ2-1; D may be TRBD1 (5 bases). Per the germline V gene, CDR1 is MNHNS and CDR2 is SASEGT. CDR3 length: 17 residues. V was cut by 0 bases and J by 2 bases, with 14 bases left in between.

The V gene is TRBV6-5, the J gene TRBJ1-3; 7 nucleotides line up with TRBD1. Unmatched junction bases numbered 5, after V lost 5 bases and J lost 1 base. This CDR3 has 15 amino acids. Per the germline V gene, CDR1 is MNHEY and CDR2 is SVGAGI. The CDR3 sequence is CASSGGTASGNTIYF. CDR3 bases: TGTGCCAGCAGTGGGGGGACAGCTTCTGGAAACACCATATATTTT.

The chain recombines TRBV6-4 with TRBJ2-7; TRBD1 is a possible D gene (5 bases). Germline CDR1 is MRHNA and CDR2 is SNTAGT. This CDR3 has 15 residues. The germline V and J ends were trimmed by 7 bases and 6 bases, with 22 bases remaining between them. The DNA for the CDR3 is TGTGCCAGCATCGGCAGGGATCCCAAAGTGGGCGAGCAGTACTTC. This translates into CASIGRDPKVGEQYF.

DNA of the CDR3: TGCGCCAGCAGCCCGACCGGGGGGACGGCAATTTACGAGCAGTACTTC. This encodes CASSPTGGTAIYEQYF. This rearrangement joins TRBV5-1 to TRBJ2-7; 7 bases map to TRBD2. V lost 4 bases, J lost 4 bases, and 14 bases stayed unmatched. Germline assignment: CDR1 SGHRS and CDR2 YFSETQ. The CDR3 spans 16 residues.